Following are 30 T cell receptor beta chains from one sample sequenced in a study of T-cell reconstitution after alpha-beta-depleted transplantation in children. Preparing the TCRbeta library involved the use of unique molecular identifiers. TCRdb reprocessed the PCR reads with MiXCR, giving one entry per CDR3 protein. The profile shows over 80,000 distinct CDR3 sequences, roughly a quarter of them singletons. The sample consisted of PBMCs, taken before TCRalphabeta/CD19-depleted stem cell transplant. These receptors were collected from a boy aged 2-15 years with acute lymphoblastic leukemia, due to receive a stem cell transplant.

The table lists this clonotype with a count of one. This chain joins TRBV5-1 and TRBJ1-2, with D possibly TRBD1 on 6 matching bases. The length of the CDR3 is 13 residues. Trimming cost V 0 bases and J 3 bases, with 6 bases left between them. Germline V CDR1 and CDR2: SGHRS, YFSETQ. The CDR3 nucleotides read TGCGCCAGCAGCTTGGGACAGGACTATGGCTACACCTTC. Translation gives CASSLGQDYGYTF.

This clonotype was detected a few times. The chain carries TRBV15 and TRBJ2-1; TRBD2 agrees at 9 bases. This CDR3 spans 15 amino acids. Germline CDR1 LNHNV, CDR2 YYDKDF (reference sequence). Trimming cost V 1 base and J 6 bases; bases outside gene matches: 4. The CDR3, as DNA: TGTGCCACCAGCAGAGCTAGCGGGGTCCCCAATGAGCAGTTCTTC. This translates into CATSRASGVPNEQFF.

Points on this clonotype: An end of the junction differs from the germline gene, which may be a read error. The chain carries TRBV20-1 and TRBJ2-7; TRBD1 matches at 8 bases. The V gene's germline CDR1 is DFQATT and CDR2 SNEGSKA (reference sequence). This CDR3 region has 13 residues. CDR3 DNA sequence: TGCAGTGCCGCAGGCGGACAGGGTACAGTACTTGGCTTC. Protein: CSAAGGQGTVLGF.

This clonotype was observed a handful of times. The chain couples TRBV13 to TRBJ2-7, with 8 bases that match TRBD1. Unmatched junction bases numbered 9, after V lost 2 bases and J lost 6 bases. CDR1 and CDR2 from the germline V gene are PRHDT and FYEKMQ (reference sequence). The CDR3 extends over 15 amino acids. CDR3 region: CASSLTGTGTAEQYF. DNA of the CDR3: TGTGCCAGCAGCTTAACCGGGACAGGTACAGCCGAGCAGTACTTC.

This clonotype was seen a few times. This rearrangement joins TRBV5-1 to TRBJ1-1; D is ambiguous. Germline loops: CDR1 SGHRS, CDR2 YFSETQ. The V and J ends lost 0 bases and 2 bases respectively, with 14 bases between them. The CDR3 is made up of 16 amino acids. Here the CDR3 DNA reads TGCGCCAGCAGCTTGGCGGACGGCCCTTCAAACACTGAAGCTTTCTTT. Protein product: CASSLADGPSNTEAFF.

The V gene is TRBV6-2 or TRBV6-3, the J gene TRBJ2-5; 7 bases line up with TRBD1. The CDR3 is 13 amino acids. V gave up 6 bases and J gave up 4 bases; unmatched junction bases: 5. Per germline, CDR1 MNHEY and CDR2 SVGEGT. The CDR3 region is CASRTTGRETQYF. The CDR3, as DNA: TGTGCCAGCAGAACGACAGGGCGAGAGACCCAGTACTTC.

In its sample, this clonotype was seen a few times. This chain uses TRBV29-1 with TRBJ2-4, with D perhaps TRBD1 (5 bases). The CDR3 spans 15 residues. Germline V gene lookup returns CDR1 SQVTM and CDR2 ANQGSEA. V was trimmed by 4 bases and J by 0 bases, leaving 13 bases between them. In nucleotides, the CDR3 is TGCAGCGTTGTAAAGGACACTATAGCCAAAAACATTCAGTACTTC. Its protein product is CSVVKDTIAKNIQYF.

This clonotype showed up just a few times. The chain combines TRBV5-1 with TRBJ1-1; D perhaps matches TRBD1 (5 bases). Germline V gives CDR1 SGHRS, CDR2 YFSETQ. This CDR3 has 16 residues. V was cut by 3 bases and J by 4 bases, with 19 bases left in between. This chain's CDR3 is CASSSGSSGGTTEAFF. CDR3 DNA sequence: TGCGCCAGCAGCTCCGGCTCCTCGGGGGGGACCACTGAAGCTTTCTTT.

CDR3: CASGPGTEGGEQYF. The CDR3 DNA is TGTGCCAGCGGGCCCGGGACAGAAGGCGGGGAGCAGTACTTC. The chain employs TRBV28 and TRBJ2-7, with 7 bases lining up with TRBD1. CDR1 and CDR2 (germline): MDHEN, SYDVKM. The V and J ends lost 8 bases and 7 bases, in that order; junction bases with no gene match: 14. The CDR3 sequence is 14 residues long.

This clonotype was picked up many times. This chain uses TRBV29-1 with TRBJ2-2, with D hard to call. Trimming took off 5 bases at V and 4 bases at J, with 5 bases between the two ends. Germline V gene data show CDR1 as SQVTM and CDR2 as ANQGSEA. The CDR3 contains 11 residues. The CDR3 reads CSVSSTGELFF. In DNA, the CDR3 is TGCAGCGTTAGTTCCACCGGGGAGCTGTTTTTT.

This clonotype was seen only a few times. The J gene is TRBJ1-6, the V gene TRBV6-5; D gene uncertain. The CDR3 covers 12 residues. Looked up from germline, CDR1 is MNHEY and CDR2 is SVGAGI. Trimming left V 2 bases short and J 13 bases short, with 9 bases between. This chain's CDR3 is CASSYVAGPLHF. The CDR3 DNA sequence: TGTGCCAGCAGTTACGTCGCGGGCCCCCTCCACTTT.

This clonotype was picked up a small number of times. The chain carries TRBV12-3 or TRBV12-4 and TRBJ2-5; a possible D gene is TRBD2 (7 bases). This CDR3 has 12 amino acids. The V end lost 3 bases, the J end lost 6 bases, and 8 bases lay between the germline ends. This chain's CDR3 is CASSFGGQTQYF. In nucleotides, the CDR3 is TGTGCCAGCAGTTTCGGGGGGCAGACCCAGTACTTC.

The V gene is TRBV11-2, the J gene TRBJ2-7; TRBD1 might be the D (5 bases). This CDR3 has 15 residues. Germline-derived CDR1 and CDR2 are SGHAT and FQNNGV. V was shortened by 1 base and J by 3 bases, with 13 bases between the two germline ends. In nucleotides, the CDR3 is TGTGCCAGCAGCTTAGGTGGGGCAGCTAGCTACGAGCAGTACTTC. This gives the protein CASSLGGAASYEQYF.

This clonotype showed up just a few times. V usage is TRBV29-1 and J usage is TRBJ2-7; 7 positions match TRBD2. CDR1 is SQVTM, CDR2 ANQGSEA, per germline. V was clipped by 6 bases and J by 5 bases; unmatched bases: 10. This CDR3 comprises 13 residues. CDR3 loop: CSVSAGRGDEQYF. CDR3 in DNA: TGCAGCGTCTCAGCAGGGAGGGGAGACGAGCAGTACTTC.

This clonotype was observed a handful of times. V is TRBV7-9 and J is TRBJ1-5, with 9 bases identical to TRBD1. Germline V gene lookup returns CDR1 SEHNR and CDR2 FQNEAQ (reference sequence). The CDR3 is made up of 16 amino acids. V lost 0 bases, J lost 7 bases, and 7 bases stayed unmatched. In nucleotides, the CDR3 is TGTGCCAGCAGCTTAGCGTACCGGGACAGGGACCAGCCCCAGCATTTT. Its translation: CASSLAYRDRDQPQHF.

This clonotype was counted a few times. The V gene is TRBV28, the J gene TRBJ1-5; 11 bases agree with TRBD1. The CDR3 spans 15 residues. V shed 6 bases, J shed 1 base, and the junction held 2 bases outside the gene matches. Germline V gene data show CDR1 as MDHEN and CDR2 as SYDVKM. The CDR3: CASSRTGGSNQPQHF. CDR3 nucleotide sequence: TGTGCCAGCAGCCGGACAGGGGGCAGCAATCAGCCCCAGCATTTT.

The rearrangement links TRBV12-5 to TRBJ2-7, with 9 nucleotides matching TRBD1. Germline V lookup: CDR1 LGHNT, CDR2 FRNRAP. V lost 6 bases and J lost 7; bases outside the gene matches: 13. There are 15 residues in the CDR3. The CDR3 DNA is TGTGCTAGTGGCCAAGACCCACAGGGGGCGGAGGAGCAGTACTTC. Its protein product is CASGQDPQGAEEQYF.

This clonotype was observed at least ten times. V gene TRBV20-1 combines with J gene TRBJ2-3; D possibly corresponds to TRBD2 (6 bases). CDR3 length equals 14 residues. Trimming shortened V by 3 bases and J by 2 bases, and 12 bases separated the two germline ends. CDR1 and CDR2 (germline): DFQATT, SNEGSKA (reference sequence). The CDR3 region is CSASGGLVTDTQYF. The CDR3 DNA sequence: TGCAGTGCTAGCGGAGGGCTGGTCACAGATACGCAGTATTTT.

There are a few counts of this clonotype. The chain couples TRBV6-7 to TRBJ2-2; 8 bases are a match to TRBD2. TRBV6-7 is an ORF, with its function uncertain. This CDR3 spans 17 amino acids. The V and J ends lost 3 bases and 6 bases, in that order; junction bases with no gene match: 12. The CDR3 loop reads CASSYRTSGGKAGELFF. For the CDR3, the DNA is TGTGCCAGCAGTTATCGCACTAGCGGAGGTAAAGCCGGGGAGCTGTTTTTT.

This clonotype was seen a handful of times. V gene TRBV14 combines with J gene TRBJ2-7; 12 bases map to TRBD2. Trimming at V came to 5 bases and at J to 7 bases, leaving 6 bases not matched to a gene. CDR3 length equals 14 residues. Per germline, CDR1 SGHDN and CDR2 FVKESK. DNA for the CDR3: TGTGCCAGCAGCGCTAGCGGGAGGGCCCGAGAGCAGTACTTC. It translates to CASSASGRAREQYF.

This clonotype came up many times. The rearrangement uses TRBV25-1 and TRBJ2-3, with D perhaps TRBD2 (5 bases). Deletions cut 1 base from V and 2 bases from J, with 19 bases between. Germline CDR1 reads MGHDK; CDR2 reads SYGVNS. CDR3 length: 18 residues. The CDR3 here is CASSELGYSVLFTDTQYF. In nucleotides, the CDR3 is TGTGCCAGCAGTGAATTGGGATATAGCGTCCTCTTCACAGATACGCAGTATTTT.

The rearrangement joins TRBV4-1 to TRBJ1-1; unclear D gene. Germline V gene data show CDR1 as MGHRA and CDR2 as YSYEKL. This CDR3 comprises 14 residues. Trimming shortened V by 4 bases and J by 0 bases, and 9 bases separated the two germline ends. CDR3 in DNA: TGCGCCAGCAGCCTCCTCGGGGTGAACACTGAAGCTTTCTTT. Its protein is CASSLLGVNTEAFF.

This clonotype was seen a few times. The chain carries TRBV20-1 and TRBJ1-5, with D unclear. Germline V gene data show CDR1 as DFQATT and CDR2 as SNEGSKA (reference sequence). CDR3 size: 12 residues. V was trimmed by 3 bases and J by 1 base, leaving 4 bases between them. The CDR3 region is CSARESNQPQHF. The CDR3 DNA reads TGCAGTGCTAGGGAAAGCAATCAGCCCCAGCATTTT.

The chain carries TRBV18 and TRBJ2-2; 7 positions match TRBD2. Germline trimming cut 6 bases from V and 4 bases from J; bases unmatched to any gene: 8. The CDR3 runs 15 residues. Germline V gene lookup returns CDR1 KGHSH and CDR2 LQKENI. The CDR3 DNA follows: TGTGCCAGCTCCCCTAGCGGAGGGTTCACCGGGGAGCTGTTTTTT. Its translation is CASSPSGGFTGELFF.

The chain has TRBV9 and TRBJ2-3; 7 positions agree with TRBD1. V shed 4 bases and J 0 bases; nucleotides not matched to a gene: 8. Germline CDR1 and CDR2: SGDLS and YYNGEE. CDR3 size: 16 residues. The DNA of the CDR3 is TGTGCCAGCAGCTCTTCCGGGACAGCTAGCACAGATACGCAGTATTTT. Its translation: CASSSSGTASTDTQYF.

This clonotype was recorded a few times. J is TRBJ2-2 and V is TRBV2; 7 bases match TRBD1. The CDR3 totals 15 residues. Trimming at V came to 6 bases and at J to 0 bases, leaving 4 bases not matched to a gene. Germline CDR1 and CDR2: SNHLY and FYNNEI. The CDR3 is CASSAGTANTGELFF. CDR3 in DNA: TGTGCCAGCAGCGCCGGGACAGCGAACACCGGGGAGCTGTTTTTT. Together with reference TRBV2 and TRBJ2-2, the CDR3 gives the full variable domain: EPEVTQTPSHQVTQMGQEVILRCVPISNHLYFYWYRQILGQKVEFLVSFYNNEISEKSEIFDDQFSVERPDGSNFTLKIRSTKLEDSAMYFCASSAGTANTGELFFGEGSRLTVL.

At least ten counts were recorded for this clonotype. The chain recombines TRBV27 with TRBJ1-2, with D tentatively TRBD1 (5 bases). The CDR3 sequence is 13 residues long. From germline, CDR1 is MNHEY and CDR2 SMNVEV (reference sequence). V was clipped by 6 bases and J by 8 bases, with 16 bases between them. The CDR3 DNA reads as TGTGCCAGCAGACAAAACAGGTTCTGGGGCTACACCTTC. This translates into CASRQNRFWGYTF.

This clonotype was picked up a small number of times. This chain uses TRBV20-1 with TRBJ2-7; TRBD1 might be the D (8 bases). The CDR3 has 12 amino acids. V was pared by 6 bases and J by 3 bases, with 12 bases between. CDR1 is DFQATT, CDR2 SNEGSKA, per germline (reference sequence). This CDR3 is CSANRGGYEQYF. DNA for the CDR3: TGCAGTGCCAACAGGGGGGGCTACGAGCAGTACTTC.

CDR3 sequence reads: CASSLVGGDEAFF. The CDR3 bases are TGCGCCAGCAGCTTGGTAGGGGGAGATGAAGCTTTCTTT. The rearrangement links TRBV5-1 to TRBJ1-1; a weak D match, TRBD1 (6 bases). With 0 bases removed from V and 7 bases from J, the gap between germline ends came to 10 bases. Germline V lookup: CDR1 SGHRS, CDR2 YFSETQ. This CDR3 is built from 13 residues.

This clonotype was counted only a few times. The gene calls are TRBV29-1 and TRBJ1-1, with unresolved D. The CDR3 contains 12 residues. Germline CDR1 SQVTM, CDR2 ANQGSEA. Trimming took off 3 bases at V and 5 bases at J, with 10 bases between the two ends. Here the CDR3 DNA reads TGCAGCGTTGAGGCACCCGGGACTGAAGCTTTCTTT. Its translation is CSVEAPGTEAFF.